The following is a T cell receptor beta chain sequence with its context. Its antigen is not known. The data derive from a study of graft-versus-host responses after intestinal transplantation. Study conclusions and caveats: Individuals who had graft-donor T cell macrochimerism had allografts that showed high graft-versus-host to host-versus-graft clonal ratios. GvH clone levels peaked in circulation, and this peak was associated with early post-transplant HvG declines.

CDR3 size: 16 residues. With V trimmed by 5 bases and J by 4 bases, 10 bases remained unmatched. Germline CDR1 MDHEN, CDR2 SYDVKM. Using immunoSEQ multiplex PCR, the repertoire was profiled, and TCRdb retains in-frame clones only, with some absent. This sample has roughly 110,000 clones; roughly nine tenths occur once, and the top ten carry 0.2% to 0.25%. This clonotype was sampled from a human donor who was the organ donor for an intestinal transplant. The sample in question was unstimulated CD4+ T cells sorted from spleen or lymph node cells, obtained before transplant. The chain has TRBV28 and TRBJ1-5; 8 bases line up with TRBD1. CDR3 sequence reads: CASSPGQGAPNQPQHF. DNA for the CDR3: TGTGCCAGCAGTCCGGGCCAGGGGGCCCCTAATCAGCCCCAGCATTTT.